These 19 T cell receptor beta chains were sequenced from one sample in a study of OX40 agonist ivuxolimab in advanced cancers. Data came from immunoSEQ multiplex PCR; TCRdb stores just in-frame clones and leaves some out. The top ten clones hold about a quarter of a sample with about 25,000 clones, 81% of them seen once. The sample here was CD4+ or CD8+ T cells sorted from blood, taken in a trial of the OX40 agonist ivuxolimab. The receptor source for this set is an adult with an advanced solid tumor such as melanoma, head and neck, liver or kidney cancer.

This chain links TRBV7-3 with TRBJ2-1; 7 bases agree with TRBD1. V dropped 6 bases and J dropped 6; count of bases not matched to a gene: 5. The CDR3 has 13 residues. Germline CDR1 is SGHTA and CDR2 is FQGTGA. CDR3 amino acids: CASRAGDSNEQFF. The CDR3 DNA reads as TGTGCCAGCAGGGCAGGGGACAGCAATGAGCAGTTCTTC.

The chain joins TRBV5-6 to TRBJ1-5; 8 nucleotides align to TRBD1. The germline V gene encodes CDR1 SGHDT and CDR2 YYEEEE. This CDR3 region has 17 residues. The ends lost 3 bases at V and 1 base at J; junction bases unmatched: 9. The CDR3 protein is CASSSLGQGFSNQPQHF. As DNA, the CDR3 is TGTGCCAGCAGCTCGCTAGGACAGGGCTTCAGCAATCAGCCCCAGCATTTT. Supplemented by reference TRBV5-6 and TRBJ1-5, the full variable domain reads DAGVTQSPTHLIKTRGQQVTLRCSPKSGHDTVSWYQQALGQGPQFIFQYYEEEERQRGNFPDRFSGHQFPNYSSELNVNALLLGDSALYLCASSSLGQGFSNQPQHFGDGTRLSIL.

This sequence joins TRBV7-6 and TRBJ2-7; D possibly corresponds to TRBD2 (6 bases). Germline V lookup: CDR1 SGHVS, CDR2 FNYEAQ. Trimming pared 5 bases from V and 0 bases from J, leaving 14 bases between. CDR3 length equals 15 residues. CDR3 sequence reads: CASSQYSGSSYEQYF. CDR3 sequence (DNA): TGTGCCAGCAGCCAATATAGCGGATCCTCCTACGAGCAGTACTTC.

The CDR3 here is CASSLVGLLETQYF. DNA for the CDR3: TGTGCCAGCAGCTTAGTCGGGTTGTTGGAGACCCAGTACTTC. This rearrangement joins TRBV11-2 to TRBJ2-5; D call uncertain. The CDR3 runs 14 residues. Germline V gene lookup returns CDR1 SGHAT and CDR2 FQNNGV. The V end lost 1 base, the J end lost 5 bases, and 11 bases lay between the germline ends. The variable domain in full, completed from reference TRBV11-2 and TRBJ2-5, reads EAGVAQSPRYKIIEKRQSVAFWCNPISGHATLYWYQQILGQGPKLLIQFQNNGVVDDSQLPKDRFSAERLKGVDSTLKIQPAKLEDSAVYLCASSLVGLLETQYFGPGTRLLVL.

CDR3 loop: CASSLYPTDRAEQFF. Here the CDR3 DNA reads TGTGCCAGCAGCCTCTACCCGACGGATAGGGCTGAGCAGTTCTTC. This chain uses TRBV7-3 with TRBJ2-1; no definite D call. Trimming pared 5 bases from V and 9 bases from J, leaving 20 bases between. The CDR3 totals 15 residues. CDR1 is SGHTA, CDR2 FQGTGA, per germline. The entire variable domain, with the rest obtained from reference TRBV7-3 and TRBJ2-1, is as follows: GAGVSQTPSNKVTEKGKYVELRCDPISGHTALYWYRQSLGQGPEFLIYFQGTGAADDSGLPNDRFFAVRPEGSVSTLKIQRTERGDSAVYLCASSLYPTDRAEQFFGPGTRLTVL.

Ten or more counts support this clone. The chain couples TRBV10-3 to TRBJ1-4; D is perhaps TRBD1 (5 bases). Trimming pared 2 bases from V and 7 bases from J, leaving 11 bases between. This CDR3 is 14 amino acids long. Germline values: CDR1 ENHRY, CDR2 SYGVKD. This CDR3 reads CAISEGGESEKLFF. CDR3 DNA sequence: TGTGCCATCAGTGAGGGAGGGGAGAGTGAAAAACTGTTTTTT.

The sample holds one count of this clone. The genes are TRBV15 and TRBJ2-2, with unresolved D. The CDR3 has 14 residues. V lost 0 bases to trimming and J lost 3 bases, with 5 bases between them. Germline values: CDR1 LNHNV, CDR2 YYDKDF (reference sequence). The CDR3 sequence is CATSRDQDTGELFF. In nucleotides, the CDR3 is TGTGCCACCAGCAGAGATCAGGACACCGGGGAGCTGTTTTTT.

The genes are TRBV14 and TRBJ1-1; the D is unclear. Trimming cost V 1 base and J 5 bases, with 8 bases left between them. Germline V gives CDR1 SGHDN, CDR2 FVKESK. The CDR3 length is 13 residues. Here the CDR3 DNA reads TGTGCCAGCAGCCAAGTGGCCGGGACTGAAGCTTTCTTT. This translates into CASSQVAGTEAFF.

V and J are TRBV7-3 and TRBJ2-1, with TRBD2 identical over 8 bases. The J segment lost 4 bases and the V segment lost 1 base, leaving 3 bases of the junction unmatched. The CDR3 extends over 15 amino acids. Germline CDR1 reads SGHTA; CDR2 reads FQGTGA. This CDR3 is CASSLILAEYNEQFF. Here the CDR3 DNA reads TGTGCCAGCAGCTTAATACTAGCGGAGTACAATGAGCAGTTCTTC.

In its sample, this clone was seen once. The chain recombines TRBV2 with TRBJ2-5, with 8 bases aligning to TRBD1. CDR1 SNHLY and CDR2 FYNNEI come from the germline V gene. This CDR3 region has 17 residues. Trimming took 6 bases from V and 5 from J; bases not matched to a gene: 17. CDR3 coding DNA: TGTGCCAGCAGCCCCAGTGGGCGACAGGGGCGCGGGGAGACCCAGTACTTC. Residues: CASSPSGRQGRGETQYF. Filled out from reference TRBV2 and TRBJ2-5, the complete variable domain reads EPEVTQTPSHQVTQMGQEVILRCVPISNHLYFYWYRQILGQKVEFLVSFYNNEISEKSEIFDDQFSVERPDGSNFTLKIRSTKLEDSAMYFCASSPSGRQGRGETQYFGPGTRLLVL.

There are a few counts of this clone. V gene TRBV5-6 combines with J gene TRBJ1-4; D uncertain. CDR1 and CDR2 (germline): SGHDT, YYEEEE. V was cut by 4 bases and J by 7 bases, with 11 bases left in between. CDR3 length: 13 residues. The CDR3 DNA is TGTGCCAGCAGCCCGGCGGCTGCTGAAAAACTGTTTTTT. Its protein is CASSPAAAEKLFF. The full variable domain, completed using reference TRBV5-6 and TRBJ1-4, is DAGVTQSPTHLIKTRGQQVTLRCSPKSGHDTVSWYQQALGQGPQFIFQYYEEEERQRGNFPDRFSGHQFPNYSSELNVNALLLGDSALYLCASSPAAAEKLFFGSGTQLSVL.

The J gene is TRBJ2-1, the V gene TRBV27; the D is unclear. The CDR3 extends over 16 amino acids. CDR1 and CDR2 from the germline V gene are MNHEY and SMNVEV (reference sequence). V was clipped by 5 bases and J by 5 bases, with 19 bases between them. CDR3 DNA: TGTGCCAGCAGTCCTCTCTCCGAGCGATTAAACAATGAGCAGTTCTTC. Translating gives CASSPLSERLNNEQFF.

DNA for the CDR3: TGCGCCAGCAGCTCCCAAGGGGGCAGGGCTGACGAAAAACTGTTTTTT. Its translation: CASSSQGGRADEKLFF. The chain employs TRBV5-1 and TRBJ1-4; 7 positions match TRBD1. V lost 3 bases, J lost 8 bases, and 13 bases stayed unmatched. The germline CDR1 and CDR2 sequences are SGHRS and YFSETQ. This CDR3 has 16 amino acids.

This clone was seen ten or more times. The CDR3, as DNA: TGCGCCAGTAATTTCGGACAGGGACATTCACCCCTCCACTTT. It encodes CASNFGQGHSPLHF. The chain carries TRBV5-1 and TRBJ1-6; 8 bases are a match to TRBD1. Germline-derived CDR1 and CDR2 are SGHRS and YFSETQ. The CDR3 sequence is 14 residues long. Trimming at V came to 8 bases and at J to 8 bases, leaving 9 bases not matched to a gene.

The chain combines TRBV7-9 with TRBJ2-7; 7 bases are shared with TRBD1. The CDR3 has 15 amino acids. Germline V CDR1 and CDR2: SEHNR, FQNEAQ (reference sequence). Trimming cost V 5 bases and J 2 bases; bases outside gene matches: 9. The DNA of the CDR3 is TGTGCCAGCAGCCCCAGACAGGGAAAGGCCTACGAGCAGTACTTC. It translates to CASSPRQGKAYEQYF.

This chain uses TRBV15 with TRBJ2-7, with 8 bases that match TRBD1. Per the germline V gene, CDR1 is LNHNV and CDR2 is YYDKDF (reference sequence). The CDR3 consists of 12 residues. V was clipped by 4 bases and J by 6 bases; unmatched bases: 2. The CDR3 reads CATSMTGAEQYF. In DNA, the CDR3 is TGTGCCACCAGCATGACAGGGGCCGAGCAGTACTTC.

V gene TRBV28 combines with J gene TRBJ2-2; D might be TRBD1 (6 bases). Germline V lookup: CDR1 MDHEN, CDR2 SYDVKM. Deletions cut 6 bases from V and 3 bases from J, with 11 bases between. The CDR3 totals 14 residues. CDR3 amino acids: CASRTGQDTGELFF. CDR3 nucleotide sequence: TGTGCCAGCAGGACAGGACAAGACACCGGGGAGCTGTTTTTT. Full variable domain (outside the CDR3, taken from reference TRBV28 and TRBJ2-2): DVKVTQSSRYLVKRTGEKVFLECVQDMDHENMFWYRQDPGLGLRLIYFSYDVKMKEKGDIPEGYSVSREKKERFSLILESASTNQTSMYLCASRTGQDTGELFFGEGSRLTVL.

This clone is medium-sized. The chain joins TRBV28 to TRBJ1-2; D is undetermined. This CDR3 contains 14 residues. Germline CDR1 and CDR2: MDHEN and SYDVKM. Trimming took 3 bases from V and 8 from J, leaving 16 bases between them. CDR3: CASSFRLVAMGYTF. The CDR3 nucleotides read TGTGCCAGCAGTTTCAGGTTGGTAGCGATGGGCTACACCTTC.

This rearrangement joins TRBV4-2 to TRBJ1-1, with D hard to call. CDR1 LGHNA and CDR2 YNFKEQ come from the germline V gene. The CDR3 runs 13 residues. V was clipped by 0 bases and J by 11 bases, with 13 bases between them. The CDR3 spells CASSQDRVAGAFF. The DNA for the CDR3 is TGTGCCAGCAGCCAAGATCGGGTAGCTGGCGCTTTCTTT.